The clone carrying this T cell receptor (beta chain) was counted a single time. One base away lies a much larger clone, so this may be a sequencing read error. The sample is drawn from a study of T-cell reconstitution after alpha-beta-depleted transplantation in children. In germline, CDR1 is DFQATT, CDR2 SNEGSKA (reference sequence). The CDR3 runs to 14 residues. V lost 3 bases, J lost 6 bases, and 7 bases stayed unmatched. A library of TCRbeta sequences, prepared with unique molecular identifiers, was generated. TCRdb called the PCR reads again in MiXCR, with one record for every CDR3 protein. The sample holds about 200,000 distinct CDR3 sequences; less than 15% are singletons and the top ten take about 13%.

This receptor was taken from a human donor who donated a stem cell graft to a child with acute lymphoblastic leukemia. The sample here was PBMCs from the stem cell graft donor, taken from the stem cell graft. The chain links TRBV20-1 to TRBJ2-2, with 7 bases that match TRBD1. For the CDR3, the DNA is TGCAGTGCTAGCAGACAGGGATTCCCCGGGGAGCTGTTTTTT. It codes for CSASRQGFPGELFF.